This TCR beta chain was retrieved from a study of T cell repertoires in cytomegalovirus infection. Study context: A matching HLA type, together with CMV infection, was signaled by public TCR beta signatures. Notes on the study in general: Using cumulative public TCR beta family frequency, the authors identified those who carried CMV together with the relevant HLA. In two of eight donors, the top clonotype was HLA-C-restricted CMV-specific.

In this sample, this clonotype turned up many times. The antigen remains unidentified. TCRdb itself ran the reads through MiXCR, one entry per CDR3 protein. Among roughly 570,000 distinct CDR3 sequences listed, about 39% were seen once. This CDR3 has 15 amino acids. The V end lost 6 bases, the J end lost 8 bases, and 20 bases lay between the germline ends. Germline V lookup: CDR1 SGHTA, CDR2 FQGNSA. Sequenced here: cultured PBMCs, sampled from culture after CMV antigen stimulation. The J gene is TRBJ2-1, the V gene TRBV7-2, with D hard to call. The sequence was obtained from a human donor in good health (CMV status not recorded). Some clones in this sample may be carry-over from other donors' samples. In DNA, the CDR3 is TGTGCCAGCAGTTACCCTAGGCCCGTGCGTCATGAGCAGTTCTTC. Protein product: CASSYPRPVRHEQFF.